These 18 T cell receptor beta chains were all obtained from the same sample, sequenced in a study of blood T cell repertoires in COVID-19. The assay was immunoSEQ multiplex PCR, and TCRdb's table has in-frame clones only and misses some. The table includes some 250,000 clones, 85% to 90% detected once. What was sequenced was peripheral blood. The receptors derive from a man aged 55 to 69 with acute or convalescent COVID-19.

CDR3 in DNA: TGTGCCAGTACCGCCGACAGGGGGCTTTACAATGAGCAGTTCTTC. It translates to CASTADRGLYNEQFF. This rearrangement joins TRBV27 to TRBJ2-1; 10 bases match TRBD1. The CDR3 spans 15 residues. With 9 bases clipped from V and 4 bases from J, the junction kept 9 bases outside the gene matches. Germline V CDR1 and CDR2: MNHEY, SMNVEV (reference sequence).

The rearrangement links TRBV7-9 to TRBJ2-5, with D possibly being TRBD2 (5 bases). CDR3 length equals 13 residues. Per germline, CDR1 SEHNR and CDR2 FQNEAQ (reference sequence). V lost 3 bases to trimming and J lost 5 bases, with 10 bases between them. This CDR3 reads CASSFPPGETQYF. CDR3 coding DNA: TGTGCCAGCAGCTTCCCCCCGGGGGAGACCCAGTACTTC.

This chain links TRBV7-2 with TRBJ1-2; the D gene is possibly TRBD1 (6 bases). V was clipped by 2 bases and J by 2 bases, with 12 bases between them. CDR1 and CDR2 from the germline V gene are SGHTA and FQGNSA. There are 15 residues in the CDR3. The CDR3 sequence is CASSLSRTVNYGYTF. CDR3 DNA sequence: TGTGCCAGCAGCTTAAGTAGGACAGTCAACTATGGCTACACCTTC. Variable domain in full (rest from reference TRBV7-2 and TRBJ1-2): GAGVSQSPSNKVTEKGKDVELRCDPISGHTALYWYRQSLGQGLEFLIYFQGNSAPDKSGLPSDRFSAERTGGSVSTLTIQRTQQEDSAVYLCASSLSRTVNYGYTFGSGTRLTVV.

The genes are TRBV19 and TRBJ2-5; no clear D gene. Trimming removed 4 bases at V and 5 bases at J, with 5 bases between. Germline V gene data show CDR1 as LNHDA and CDR2 as SQIVND (reference sequence). There are 11 residues in the CDR3. CDR3 region: CASSSRETQYF. The CDR3 region has the DNA TGTGCCAGTAGTAGCCGGGAGACCCAGTACTTC.

The genes are TRBV5-1 and TRBJ2-7, with 7 bases identical to TRBD2. The V gene end was trimmed by 7 bases and the J gene end by 0 bases; junction bases not matched to a gene: 4. CDR3 length: 13 amino acids. Germline V gene data show CDR1 as SGHRS and CDR2 as YFSETQ. This CDR3 is CASQREPSYEQYF. The CDR3 DNA follows: TGCGCCAGCCAGCGGGAACCCTCCTACGAGCAGTACTTC.

The CDR3 loop is CASSPRAATNEKLFF. The CDR3 DNA reads TGTGCCAGCAGTCCCAGGGCTGCAACTAATGAAAAACTGTTTTTT. The chain has TRBV7-6 and TRBJ1-4, with a weak D call TRBD1 (5 bases). V lost 6 bases and J 0 bases, leaving 11 bases between the germline ends. Per the germline V gene, CDR1 is SGHVS and CDR2 is FNYEAQ. The CDR3 is made up of 15 amino acids.

The chain has TRBV3-1 (or the pseudogene TRBV3-2) and TRBJ1-3; TRBD1 aligns across 7 bases. With V trimmed by 5 bases and J by 9 bases, 7 bases remained unmatched. Germline V gene data show CDR1 as LGHDT and CDR2 as YNNKEL (reference sequence). The CDR3 is made up of 13 amino acids. The CDR3 here is CASSYGTAGTIYF. The CDR3 DNA follows: TGTGCCAGCAGCTACGGGACAGCCGGCACCATATATTTT.

This clone appeared a single time. The CDR3 protein is CASSLGGVGNTEAFF. CDR3 nucleotide sequence: TGTGCCAGCAGCTTAGGAGGTGTGGGGAACACTGAAGCTTTCTTT. The chain links TRBV7-2 to TRBJ1-1; D call uncertain. Trimming cost V 1 base and J 1 base, with 10 bases left between them. CDR1 is SGHTA and CDR2 is FQGNSA in the germline V gene. The CDR3 contains 15 residues. The full variable domain, completed using reference TRBV7-2 and TRBJ1-1, is GAGVSQSPSNKVTEKGKDVELRCDPISGHTALYWYRQSLGQGLEFLIYFQGNSAPDKSGLPSDRFSAERTGGSVSTLTIQRTQQEDSAVYLCASSLGGVGNTEAFFGQGTRLTVV.

J is TRBJ1-2 and V is TRBV18; D perhaps matches TRBD1 (5 bases). Germline loops: CDR1 KGHSH, CDR2 LQKENI. The CDR3 loop spans 12 amino acids. V was clipped by 2 bases and J by 6 bases, with 7 bases between them. The CDR3 coding sequence is TGTGCCAGCTCACCAGGGGGGGATGGCTACACCTTC. Encoded protein: CASSPGGDGYTF. Combining the CDR3 with reference TRBV18 and TRBJ1-2 gives the whole variable domain NAGVMQNPRHLVRRRGQEARLRCSPMKGHSHVYWYRQLPEEGLKFMVYLQKENIIDESGMPKERFSAEFPKEGPSILRIQQVVRGDSAAYFCASSPGGDGYTFGSGTRLTVV.

This chain connects TRBV5-1 to TRBJ1-1; possible D gene TRBD1, 6 bases. This CDR3 spans 14 amino acids. In germline, CDR1 is SGHRS, CDR2 YFSETQ. V lost 3 bases and J 0 bases, leaving 9 bases between the germline ends. The CDR3 bases are TGCGCCAGCAGCTCGGGGACATTGAACACTGAAGCTTTCTTT. Amino acid sequence: CASSSGTLNTEAFF. Full variable domain (missing parts from reference TRBV5-1 and TRBJ1-1): KAGVTQTPRYLIKTRGQQVTLSCSPISGHRSVSWYQQTPGQGLQFLFEYFSETQRNKGNFPGRFSGRQFSNSRSEMNVSTLELGDSALYLCASSSGTLNTEAFFGQGTRLTVV.

A few counts support this clone. This chain connects TRBV30 to TRBJ1-2, with D unclear. Germline values: CDR1 GTSNPN, CDR2 SVGIG (reference sequence). This CDR3 comprises 15 residues. V was trimmed by 1 base and J by 0 bases, leaving 12 bases between them. CDR3 region: CAWSEWRTANYGYTF. CDR3 nucleotide sequence: TGTGCCTGGAGTGAGTGGCGAACAGCTAACTATGGCTACACCTTC. Full variable domain (missing parts from reference TRBV30 and TRBJ1-2): SQTIHQWPATLVQPVGSPLSLECTVEGTSNPNLYWYRQAAGRGLQLLFYSVGIGQISSEVPQNLSASRPQDRQFILSSKKLLLSDSGFYLCAWSEWRTANYGYTFGSGTRLTVV.

This chain's CDR3 is CASSLEGLMTDTQYF. The DNA of the CDR3 is TGTGCCAGCAGCCTAGAGGGTCTAATGACAGATACGCAGTATTTT. The V gene is TRBV5-4, the J gene TRBJ2-3; possible D gene TRBD2, 5 bases. V was pared by 4 bases and J by 3 bases, with 15 bases between. The CDR3 runs to 15 residues. The germline V gene has CDR1 SGHNT and CDR2 YYREEE (reference sequence).

The rearrangement uses TRBV19 and TRBJ2-2; TRBD2 aligns across 9 bases. The V segment lost 3 bases and the J segment 6 bases; nucleotides outside the gene matches: 5. Germline CDR1 is LNHDA and CDR2 is SQIVND (reference sequence). The CDR3 has 15 amino acids. CDR3 loop: CASSIVAGAAGELFF. The CDR3 nucleotides read TGTGCCAGTAGTATCGTAGCGGGAGCTGCCGGGGAGCTGTTTTTT.

V is TRBV5-1 and J is TRBJ1-1, with a possible D match to TRBD1 (5 bases). Germline-derived CDR1 and CDR2 are SGHRS and YFSETQ. This CDR3 comprises 13 residues. Deletions cut 4 bases from V and 0 bases from J, with 7 bases between. CDR3 DNA: TGCGCCAGCAGCCTGACAGTGAACACTGAAGCTTTCTTT. This translates into CASSLTVNTEAFF.

This CDR3 reads CASTSPSPGQGVLCGAFF. CDR3 sequence (DNA): TGTGCCAGCACCTCTCCTTCTCCGGGACAGGGGGTATTGTGTGGAGCTTTCTTT. The chain has TRBV27 and TRBJ1-1; 11 bases line up with TRBD1. The CDR3 sequence is 18 residues long. The V gene's germline CDR1 is MNHEY and CDR2 SMNVEV (reference sequence). Trimming took 7 bases from V and 10 from J; bases not matched to a gene: 23.

This clone was seen only once. Additional DNA sequences in this sample encode the identical CDR3. The chain couples TRBV5-1 to TRBJ1-1; no reliable D call. There are 14 residues in the CDR3. Germline CDR1 reads SGHRS; CDR2 reads YFSETQ. V dropped 0 bases and J dropped 4 bases, with 10 bases sitting between them. The CDR3, as DNA: TGCGCCAGCAGCTTGGATCGGGTCGGCACTGAAGCTTTCTTT. As protein: CASSLDRVGTEAFF.

The chain couples TRBV5-6 to TRBJ2-3; 16 nucleotides align to TRBD2. Germline CDR1 is SGHDT and CDR2 is YYEEEE. The CDR3 covers 18 residues. The V gene end was trimmed by 1 base and the J gene end by 2 bases; junction bases not matched to a gene: 4. CDR3 coding DNA: TGTGCCAGCAGCTTGAGCGGGACTAGCGGGAGGGTCACAGATACGCAGTATTTT. It codes for CASSLSGTSGRVTDTQYF.

This rearrangement joins TRBV15 to TRBJ2-1; 7 positions match TRBD1. After removal of 0 bases from V and 7 bases from J, the junction contained 6 bases not matched to a gene. The CDR3 runs 15 residues. The germline gives CDR1 LNHNV, CDR2 YYDKDF (reference sequence). The DNA of the CDR3 is TGTGCCACCAGCAGAGATCGAGACAGGGTGAATGAGCAGTTCTTC. Amino acids: CATSRDRDRVNEQFF.